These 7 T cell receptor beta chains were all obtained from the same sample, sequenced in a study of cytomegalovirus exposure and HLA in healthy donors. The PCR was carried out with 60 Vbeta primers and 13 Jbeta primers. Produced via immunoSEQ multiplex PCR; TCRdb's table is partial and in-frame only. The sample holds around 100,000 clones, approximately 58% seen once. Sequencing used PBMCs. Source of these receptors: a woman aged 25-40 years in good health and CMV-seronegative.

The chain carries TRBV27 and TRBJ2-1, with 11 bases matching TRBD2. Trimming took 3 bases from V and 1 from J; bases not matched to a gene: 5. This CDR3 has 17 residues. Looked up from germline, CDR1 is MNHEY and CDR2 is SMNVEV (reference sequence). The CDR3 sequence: CASSLIWTSGSYNEQFF. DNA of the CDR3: TGTGCCAGCAGTTTGATCTGGACTAGCGGGTCCTACAATGAGCAGTTCTTC.

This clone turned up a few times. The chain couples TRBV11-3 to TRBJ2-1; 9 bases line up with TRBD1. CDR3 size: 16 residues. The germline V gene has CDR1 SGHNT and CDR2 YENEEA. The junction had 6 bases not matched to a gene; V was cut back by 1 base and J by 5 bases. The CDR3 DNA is TGTGCCAGCAGCTTAGTCGGGACAGGGATTAACAATGAGCAGTTCTTC. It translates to CASSLVGTGINNEQFF.

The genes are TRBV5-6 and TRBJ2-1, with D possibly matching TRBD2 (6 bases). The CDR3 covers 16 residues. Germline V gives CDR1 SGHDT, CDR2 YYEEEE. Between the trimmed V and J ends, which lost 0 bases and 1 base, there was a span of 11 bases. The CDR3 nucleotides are TGTGCCAGCAGCTTGGAGCGGGCGCCATCCTACAATGAGCAGTTCTTC. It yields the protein CASSLERAPSYNEQFF.

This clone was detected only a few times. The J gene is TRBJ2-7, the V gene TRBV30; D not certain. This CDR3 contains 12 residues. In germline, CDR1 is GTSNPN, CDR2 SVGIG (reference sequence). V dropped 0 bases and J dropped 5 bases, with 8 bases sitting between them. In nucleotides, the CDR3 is TGTGCCTGGAGTGTACAGACCCACGAGCAGTACTTC. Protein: CAWSVQTHEQYF.

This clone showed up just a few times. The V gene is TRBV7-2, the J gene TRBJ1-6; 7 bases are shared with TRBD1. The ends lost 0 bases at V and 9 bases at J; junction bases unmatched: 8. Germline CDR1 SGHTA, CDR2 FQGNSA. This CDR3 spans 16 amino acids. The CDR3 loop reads CASSLAVSGGGSPLHF. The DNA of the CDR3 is TGTGCCAGCAGCTTAGCGGTGTCAGGGGGTGGTTCACCCCTCCACTTT.

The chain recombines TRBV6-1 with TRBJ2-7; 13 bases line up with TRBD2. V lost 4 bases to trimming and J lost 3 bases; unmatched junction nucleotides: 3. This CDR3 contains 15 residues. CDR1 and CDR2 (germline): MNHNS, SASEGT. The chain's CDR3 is CASSAGTSGDYEQYF. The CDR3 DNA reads TGTGCCAGCAGTGCCGGGACTAGCGGGGACTACGAGCAGTACTTC.

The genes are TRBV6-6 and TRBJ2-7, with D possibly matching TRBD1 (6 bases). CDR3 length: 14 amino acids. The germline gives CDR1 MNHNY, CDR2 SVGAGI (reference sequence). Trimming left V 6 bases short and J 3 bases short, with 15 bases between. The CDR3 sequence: CASRRAGEIYEQYF. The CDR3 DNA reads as TGTGCCAGCAGGCGGGCAGGGGAAATCTACGAGCAGTACTTC.